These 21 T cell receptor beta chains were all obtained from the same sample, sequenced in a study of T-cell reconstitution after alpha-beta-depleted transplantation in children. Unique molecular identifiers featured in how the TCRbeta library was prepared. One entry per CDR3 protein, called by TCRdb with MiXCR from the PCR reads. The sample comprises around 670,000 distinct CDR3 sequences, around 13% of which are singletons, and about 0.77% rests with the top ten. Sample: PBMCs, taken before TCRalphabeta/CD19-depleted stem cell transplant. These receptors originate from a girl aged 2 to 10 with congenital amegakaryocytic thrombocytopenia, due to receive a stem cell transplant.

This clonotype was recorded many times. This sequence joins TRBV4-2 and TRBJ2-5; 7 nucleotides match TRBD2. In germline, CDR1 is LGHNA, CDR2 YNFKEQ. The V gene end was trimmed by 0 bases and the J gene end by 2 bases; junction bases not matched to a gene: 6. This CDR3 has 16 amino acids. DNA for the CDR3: TGTGCCAGCAGCCAAGATGGGCTAGCGGATCAAGAGACCCAGTACTTC. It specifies CASSQDGLADQETQYF.

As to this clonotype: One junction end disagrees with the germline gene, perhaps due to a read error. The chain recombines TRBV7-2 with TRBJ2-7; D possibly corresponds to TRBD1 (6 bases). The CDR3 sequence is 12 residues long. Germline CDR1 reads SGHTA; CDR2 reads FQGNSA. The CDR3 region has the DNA TGTGCCAGCACCCTGGGGGCAGACCTAAAGTTCTTC. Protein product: CASTLGADLKFF.

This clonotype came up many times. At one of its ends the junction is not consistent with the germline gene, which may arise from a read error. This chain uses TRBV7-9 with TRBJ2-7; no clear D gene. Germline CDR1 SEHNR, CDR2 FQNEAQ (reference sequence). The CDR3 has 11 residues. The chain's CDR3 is CASSFNYEQYF. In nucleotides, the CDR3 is TGCGCCAGCAGCTTCAACTACGAGCAGTACTTC.

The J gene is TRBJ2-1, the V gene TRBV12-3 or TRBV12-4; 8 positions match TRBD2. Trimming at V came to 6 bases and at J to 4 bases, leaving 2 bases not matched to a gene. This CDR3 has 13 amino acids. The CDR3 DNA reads TGTGCCAGCAGGAAGCGGGAGTACAATGAGCAGTTCTTC. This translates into CASRKREYNEQFF.

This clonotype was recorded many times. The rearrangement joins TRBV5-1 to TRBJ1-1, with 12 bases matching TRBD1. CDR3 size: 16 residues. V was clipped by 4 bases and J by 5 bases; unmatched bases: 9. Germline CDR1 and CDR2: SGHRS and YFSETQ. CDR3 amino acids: CASSHGTGGRRTEAFF. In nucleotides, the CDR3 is TGCGCCAGCAGCCATGGGACAGGGGGCCGGAGAACTGAAGCTTTCTTT.

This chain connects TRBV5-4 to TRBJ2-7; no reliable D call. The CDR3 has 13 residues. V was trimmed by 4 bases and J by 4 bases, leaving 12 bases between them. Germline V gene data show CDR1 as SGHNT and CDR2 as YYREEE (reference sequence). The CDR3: CASSPKDQYEQYF. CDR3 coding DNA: TGTGCCAGCAGCCCCAAAGACCAATACGAGCAGTACTTC.

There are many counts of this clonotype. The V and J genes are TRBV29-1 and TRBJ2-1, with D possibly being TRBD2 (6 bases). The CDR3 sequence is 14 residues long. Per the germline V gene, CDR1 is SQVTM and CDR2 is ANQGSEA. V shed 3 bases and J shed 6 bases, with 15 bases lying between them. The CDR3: CSVDSDYNSNEQFF. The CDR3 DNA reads TGCAGCGTTGATTCGGACTATAATAGCAATGAGCAGTTCTTC.

The CDR3 region has the DNA TGTGCCAGCAGTGTCTTGGCGGAGGGGCAGTTCTTC. Its translation is CASSVLAEGQFF. J is TRBJ2-1 and V is TRBV12-3 or TRBV12-4; TRBD2 might be the D (6 bases). The CDR3 covers 12 residues. Trimming cost V 5 bases and J 12 bases, with 14 bases left between them.

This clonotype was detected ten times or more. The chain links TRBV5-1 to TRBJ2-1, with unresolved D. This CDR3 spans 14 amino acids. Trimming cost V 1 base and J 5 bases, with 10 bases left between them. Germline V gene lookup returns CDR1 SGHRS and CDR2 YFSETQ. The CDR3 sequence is CASSLPDFHNEQFF. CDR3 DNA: TGCGCCAGCAGCTTGCCCGATTTCCACAATGAGCAGTTCTTC.

CDR3 coding DNA: TGCGCCAGCAGCTTGGACGGACTTCCCGGCGGGGAGCTGTTTTTT. Amino acid sequence: CASSLDGLPGGELFF. V is TRBV5-1 and J is TRBJ2-2; possible D gene TRBD2, 5 bases. Trimming shortened V by 0 bases and J by 7 bases, and 13 bases separated the two germline ends. The CDR3 runs to 15 residues. Germline V CDR1 and CDR2: SGHRS, YFSETQ.

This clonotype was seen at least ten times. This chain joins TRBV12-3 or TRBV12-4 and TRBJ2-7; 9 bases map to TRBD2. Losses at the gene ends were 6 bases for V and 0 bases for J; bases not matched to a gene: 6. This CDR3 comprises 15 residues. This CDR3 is CASRNTSGPSYEQYF. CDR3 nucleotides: TGTGCCAGCAGAAATACTAGCGGGCCCTCCTACGAGCAGTACTTC.

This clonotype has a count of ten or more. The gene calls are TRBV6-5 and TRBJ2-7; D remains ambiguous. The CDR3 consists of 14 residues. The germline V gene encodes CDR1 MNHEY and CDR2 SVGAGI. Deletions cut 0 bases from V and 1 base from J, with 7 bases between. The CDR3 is CASSYSLGSYEQYF. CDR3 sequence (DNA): TGTGCCAGCAGTTACTCGCTAGGATCCTACGAGCAGTACTTC.

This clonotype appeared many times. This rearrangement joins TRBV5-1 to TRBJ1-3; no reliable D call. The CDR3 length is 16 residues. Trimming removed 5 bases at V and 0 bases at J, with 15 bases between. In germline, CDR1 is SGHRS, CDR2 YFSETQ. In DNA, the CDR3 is TGCGCCAGCAGTCAAGGACCGTCGAGCTCTGGAAACACCATATATTTT. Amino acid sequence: CASSQGPSSSGNTIYF.

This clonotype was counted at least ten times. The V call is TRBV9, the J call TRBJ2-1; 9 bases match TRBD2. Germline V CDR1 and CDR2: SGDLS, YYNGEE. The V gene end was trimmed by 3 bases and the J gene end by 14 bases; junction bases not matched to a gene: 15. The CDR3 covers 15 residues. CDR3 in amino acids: CASSELAGIPPPEFF. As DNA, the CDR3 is TGTGCCAGCAGCGAGCTAGCGGGAATCCCCCCTCCTGAGTTCTTC.

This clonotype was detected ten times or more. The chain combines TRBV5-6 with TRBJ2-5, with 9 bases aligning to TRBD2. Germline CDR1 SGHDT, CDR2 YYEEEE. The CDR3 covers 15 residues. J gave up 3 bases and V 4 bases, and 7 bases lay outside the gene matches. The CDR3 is CASSPLLAGEETQYF. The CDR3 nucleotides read TGTGCCAGCAGCCCTCTACTAGCGGGTGAAGAGACCCAGTACTTC.

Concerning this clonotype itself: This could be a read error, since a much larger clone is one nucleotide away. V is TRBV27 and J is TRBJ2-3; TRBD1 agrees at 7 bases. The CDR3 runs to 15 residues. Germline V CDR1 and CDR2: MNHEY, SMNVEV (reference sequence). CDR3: CAGSLIDRDADTQYF. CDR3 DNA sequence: TGTGCCGGCAGTCTCATAGACAGGGATGCAGATACGCAGTATTTT.

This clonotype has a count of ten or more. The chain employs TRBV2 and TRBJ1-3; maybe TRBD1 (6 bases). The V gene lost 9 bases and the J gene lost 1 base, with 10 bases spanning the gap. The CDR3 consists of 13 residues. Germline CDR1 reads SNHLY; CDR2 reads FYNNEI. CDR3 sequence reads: CARRGASGNTIYF. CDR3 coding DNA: TGTGCCAGGCGGGGGGCTTCTGGAAACACCATATATTTT.

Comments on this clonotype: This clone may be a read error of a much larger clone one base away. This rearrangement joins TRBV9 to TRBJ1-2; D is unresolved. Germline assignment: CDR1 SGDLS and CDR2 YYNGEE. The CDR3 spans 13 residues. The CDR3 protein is CASTVRLNYGYTF. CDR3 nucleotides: TGTGCCAGCACCGTAAGACTAAACTATGGCTACACCTTC. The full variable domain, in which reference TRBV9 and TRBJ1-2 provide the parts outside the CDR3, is DSGVTQTPKHLITATGQRVTLRCSPRSGDLSVYWYQQSLDQGLQFLIQYYNGEERAKGNILERFSAQQFPDLHSELNLSSLELGDSALYFCASTVRLNYGYTFGSGTRLTVV.

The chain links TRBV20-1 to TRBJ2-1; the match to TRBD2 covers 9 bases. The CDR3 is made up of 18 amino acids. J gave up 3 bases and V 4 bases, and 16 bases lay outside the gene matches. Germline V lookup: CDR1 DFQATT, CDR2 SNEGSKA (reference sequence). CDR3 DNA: TGCAGTGCTACGAAGAAAGACCTAGCGGGACCACACTACAATGAGCAGTTCTTC. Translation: CSATKKDLAGPHYNEQFF.

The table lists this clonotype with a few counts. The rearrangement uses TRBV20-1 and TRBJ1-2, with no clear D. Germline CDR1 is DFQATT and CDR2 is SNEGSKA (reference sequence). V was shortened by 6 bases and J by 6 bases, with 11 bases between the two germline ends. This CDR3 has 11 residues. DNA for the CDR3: TGCAGTGCCCGGGAAAGCGATGGCTACACCTTC. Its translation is CSARESDGYTF.

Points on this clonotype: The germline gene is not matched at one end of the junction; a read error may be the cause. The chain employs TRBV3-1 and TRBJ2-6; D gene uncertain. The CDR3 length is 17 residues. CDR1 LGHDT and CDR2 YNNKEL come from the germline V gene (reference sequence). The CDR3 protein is CATSHATFNRGANVLTF. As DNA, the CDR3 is TGTGCCACCAGCCACGCAACTTTCAACCGGGGGGCCAACGTCCTGACTTTC. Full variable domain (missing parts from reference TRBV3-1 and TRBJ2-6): DTAVSQTPKYLVTQMGNDKSIKCEQNLGHDTMYWYKQDSKKFLKIMFSYNNKELIINETVPNRFSPKSPDKAHLNLHINSLELGDSAVYFCATSHATFNRGANVLTFGAGSRLTVL.